The present entry profiles one T cell receptor beta chain with its context. Its antigen is still unknown. This CDR3 is 14 amino acids long. V was cut by 3 bases and J by 5 bases, with 14 bases left in between. Germline V gene lookup returns CDR1 DFQATT and CDR2 SNEGSKA (reference sequence). Researchers made TCR beta libraries by using iRepertoire HTBI primers and running Arm-PCR on CDR3 regions. TCRdb recomputed calls from the multiplex PCR reads with MiXCR, one row per CDR3 protein. Here the sample spans approximately 290,000 distinct CDR3 sequences, more than 20% being singletons. This specimen comes from a study of regulatory T cells in long-lasting Graves disease. Study findings and constraints: Sharing of public clonotypes was greater in persistent patients (over 2,500) than in new patients (around 1,000).

Time point indicated: persistent/refractory GD, antithyroid drugs over 5 years with positive TRAb. PBMC RNA served as the TCR library source. The rearrangement uses TRBV20-1 and TRBJ2-4, with no clear D. The starting material was peripheral blood mononuclear cells (PBMCs), obtained when the disease was refractory, from a patient treated with antithyroid drugs. The sequence was obtained from a female donor with Graves disease. The CDR3 reads CSASGPYLQNIQYF. CDR3 in DNA: TGCAGTGCTAGCGGTCCCTACCTCCAAAACATTCAGTACTTC.